This TCR beta chain was sequenced during a study of T cell responses to AZD1222 COVID-19 vaccine. As regards this clone: No antigen is known for it.

Using immunoSEQ multiplex PCR, the repertoire was profiled, and TCRdb retains in-frame clones only, with some absent. The table lists over 45,000 clones, 70% to 90% of them singletons. Findings of the study overall: Only 5 or 6 AZD1222 recipients were seropositive at baseline. Donors were mostly white British, more females; clonal diversity possibly underestimated. Vaccine-related CD4 TCRs covered spike, predominating at 160-218 and 743-854.

This CDR3 spans 16 amino acids. Germline assignment: CDR1 KGHDR and CDR2 SFDVKD. Trimming cost V 7 bases and J 7 bases; bases outside gene matches: 12. The sample here was peripheral blood, taken on day 0 of AZD1222 vaccination. The sequence derives from an adult in good health. This chain uses TRBV24-1 with TRBJ2-2; 9 bases are a match to TRBD1. The CDR3 DNA follows: TGTGCCACCAGCCACCCTGCGGGGACAGGGAACGGGGAGCTGTTTTTT. Encoded protein: CATSHPAGTGNGELFF.